The rows below give T cell receptor beta chains drawn from one sample of a study of blood T cell repertoires in COVID-19. The protocol was immunoSEQ multiplex PCR, while the TCRdb copy is restricted to in-frame clones and leaves out a portion. The table records approximately 300,000 clones, 70% to 90% of them present only once. Sequencing was performed on PBMCs or T cells enriched from blood (not recorded which). The receptors originated from a young woman who had recovered from COVID-19. Each CDR3 is given with its conserved first and last residue. A D gene is named only where the DNA matches it firmly. Clone sizes are given selectively: once, few, many, or a class where the clone is expanded.

length,size,V,D,J,CDR3,DNA
13,.,TRBV15,.,TRBJ1-2,CATSRVANYGYTF,TGTGCCACCAGCAGAGTAGCTAACTATGGCTACACCTTC
14,.,TRBV6-2/TRBV6-3,TRBD1,TRBJ2-7,CASSLDRGKVEQYF,TGTGCCAGCAGCCTAGACAGGGGAAAGGTGGAGCAGTACTTC
12,.,TRBV27,.,TRBJ1-1,CASSGGGAEAFF,TGTGCCAGCAGTGGTGGGGGCGCTGAAGCTTTCTTT
17,.,TRBV13,.,TRBJ1-6,CASSSRQLSSYNSPLHF,TGTGCCAGCAGCTCCCGACAGTTGAGCTCCTATAATTCACCCCTCCACTTT
17,.,TRBV19,TRBD1,TRBJ2-2,CASSNRRDRGNTGELFF,TGTGCCAGTAGTAACCGCCGGGACAGGGGGAACACCGGGGAGCTGTTTTTT
13,.,TRBV30,.,TRBJ1-4,CACSRQNGEKLFF,TGTGCCTGCAGCCGACAGAATGGGGAAAAACTGTTTTTT
15,few,TRBV7-9,.,TRBJ1-5,CASSPDGNSNQPQHF,TGTGCCAGCAGCCCGGACGGGAATAGCAATCAGCCCCAGCATTTT
14,.,TRBV2,.,TRBJ1-6,CASSESGLYSPLHF,TGTGCCAGCAGTGAGTCAGGGCTATATTCACCCCTCCACTTT
13,.,TRBV11-2,TRBD1,TRBJ1-1,CASSSDRAGEAFF,TGTGCCAGCAGCTCGGACAGGGCGGGTGAAGCTTTCTTT
14,.,TRBV27,.,TRBJ1-6,CASSLIRANSPLHF,TGTGCCAGCAGTTTGATCAGGGCCAATTCACCCCTCCACTTT
14,.,TRBV6-5,TRBD1,TRBJ2-1,CASSEQGAQVEQFF,TGTGCCAGTTCTGAACAGGGGGCGCAGGTTGAGCAGTTCTTC
16,.,TRBV5-5,TRBD1,TRBJ2-3,CASSLAAGGSTDTQYF,TGTGCCAGCAGCTTGGCCGCAGGGGGAAGCACAGATACGCAGTATTTT
15,.,TRBV19,.,TRBJ2-3,CASSIGPHSTDTQYF,TGTGCCAGTAGTATAGGGCCGCACAGCACAGATACGCAGTATTTT
13,.,TRBV7-3,.,TRBJ1-1,CASSGQLNTEAFF,TGTGCCAGCAGCGGACAGTTGAACACTGAAGCTTTCTTT
15,.,TRBV6-5,.,TRBJ2-1,CASSYSTSPYNEQFF,TGTGCCAGCAGTTACTCCACTAGCCCCTACAATGAGCAGTTCTTC
15,.,TRBV4-2,.,TRBJ1-1,CASSSDTFGNTEAFF,TGTGCCAGCAGCTCAGACACCTTCGGAAACACTGAAGCTTTCTTT
14,once,TRBV29-1,.,TRBJ2-7,CSVVGRTSSYEQYF,TGCAGCGTTGTAGGACGGACAAGCTCCTACGAGCAGTACTTC
16,.,TRBV18,.,TRBJ2-1,CASSPTGTQAYNEQFF,TGTGCCAGCTCACCAACCGGGACACAGGCCTACAATGAGCAGTTCTTC
16,.,TRBV15,TRBD1,TRBJ2-5,CATSREGTGGVETQYF,TGTGCCACCAGCAGAGAAGGGACAGGGGGCGTAGAGACCCAGTACTTC
17,.,TRBV3-1/TRBV3-2,.,TRBJ2-5,CASSQVPSMGGLETQYF,TGTGCCAGCAGCCAAGTCCCAAGTATGGGGGGGCTGGAGACCCAGTACTTC
15,once,TRBV2,.,TRBJ1-1,CASSLPNAMNTEAFF,TGTGCCAGCAGTCTCCCAAATGCGATGAACACTGAAGCTTTCTTT
13,.,TRBV6-1,.,TRBJ1-2,CASSDTGIYGYTF,TGTGCCAGCAGTGACACAGGGATTTATGGCTACACCTTC
15,.,TRBV5-1,TRBD2,TRBJ2-3,CASSLRGGVGDTQYF,TGCGCCAGCAGCTTGCGGGGGGGCGTCGGTGATACGCAGTATTTT
13,.,TRBV6-5,.,TRBJ1-6,CASSQVGGSPLHF,TGTGCCAGCAGCCAAGTTGGCGGTTCACCCCTCCACTTT
12,once,TRBV3-1/TRBV3-2,.,TRBJ2-3,CASSYFADTQYF,TGTGCCAGCAGCTACTTCGCAGATACGCAGTATTTT
13,.,TRBV3-1/TRBV3-2,.,TRBJ1-2,CASSQEGAYGYTF,TGTGCCAGCAGCCAAGAGGGGGCCTATGGCTACACCTTC